A single sample is the source of the 2 T cell receptor beta chains below, sequenced in a study of blood T cell repertoires in COVID-19. Produced via immunoSEQ multiplex PCR; TCRdb's table is partial and in-frame only. The sample contains over 250,000 clones, approximately 85% of which appear only once. Sequences were obtained from peripheral blood. All receptors come from a woman aged 70-85 years with acute or convalescent COVID-19.

This clone was seen once. The chain links TRBV12-3 or TRBV12-4 to TRBJ1-1; D call uncertain. Trimming took 6 bases from V and 1 from J, leaving 9 bases between them. CDR3 length: 13 residues. In nucleotides, the CDR3 is TGTGCCAGCAGGGTACAGACGAACACTGAAGCTTTCTTT. This encodes CASRVQTNTEAFF.

The chain uses TRBV7-9 and TRBJ1-6, with a possible D match to TRBD1 (5 bases). The CDR3 is 15 amino acids. V lost 0 bases, J lost 6 bases, and 9 bases lay in between. From germline, CDR1 is SEHNR and CDR2 FQNEAQ (reference sequence). DNA of the CDR3: TGTGCCAGCAGCTTAGCGCCAGGGTTTAATTCACCCCTCCACTTT. Translating it yields CASSLAPGFNSPLHF.